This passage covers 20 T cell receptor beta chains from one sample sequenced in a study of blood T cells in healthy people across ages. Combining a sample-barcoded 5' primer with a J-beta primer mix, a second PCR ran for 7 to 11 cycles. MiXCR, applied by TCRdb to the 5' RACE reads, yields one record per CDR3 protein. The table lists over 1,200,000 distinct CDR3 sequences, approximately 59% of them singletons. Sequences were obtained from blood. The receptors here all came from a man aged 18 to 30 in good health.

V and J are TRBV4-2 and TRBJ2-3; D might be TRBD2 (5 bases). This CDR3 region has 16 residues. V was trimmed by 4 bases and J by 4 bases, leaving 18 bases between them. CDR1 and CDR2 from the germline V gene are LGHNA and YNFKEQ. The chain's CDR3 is CASSPLFPGSPDTQYF. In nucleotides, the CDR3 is TGTGCCAGCAGCCCATTGTTTCCGGGAAGCCCAGATACGCAGTATTTT.

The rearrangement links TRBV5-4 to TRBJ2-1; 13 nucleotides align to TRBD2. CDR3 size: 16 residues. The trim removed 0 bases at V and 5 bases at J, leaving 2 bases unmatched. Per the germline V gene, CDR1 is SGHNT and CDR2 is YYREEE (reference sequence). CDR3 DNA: TGTGCCAGCAGCTTGGGTGGGACTAGCGGGGACAATGAGCAGTTCTTC. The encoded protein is CASSLGGTSGDNEQFF.

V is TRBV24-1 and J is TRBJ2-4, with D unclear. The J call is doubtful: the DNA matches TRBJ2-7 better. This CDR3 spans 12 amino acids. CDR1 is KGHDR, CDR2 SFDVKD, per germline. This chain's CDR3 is CATSEGPFEQYF. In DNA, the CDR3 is TGTGCCACCAGTGAGGGTCCTTTCGAGCAGTACTTC.

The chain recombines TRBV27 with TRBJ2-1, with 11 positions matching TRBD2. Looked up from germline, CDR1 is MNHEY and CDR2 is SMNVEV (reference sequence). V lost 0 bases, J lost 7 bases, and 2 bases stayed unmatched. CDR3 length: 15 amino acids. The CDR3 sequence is CASSLSSGRGNEQFF. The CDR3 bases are TGTGCCAGCAGTTTATCTAGCGGGAGGGGGAATGAGCAGTTCTTC.

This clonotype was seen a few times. CDR3: CSAREDTSSYNEQFF. The DNA of the CDR3 is TGCAGTGCTAGAGAGGACACGAGCTCCTACAATGAGCAGTTCTTC. The chain employs TRBV20-1 and TRBJ2-1; perhaps TRBD1 as D (5 bases). The V gene lost 0 bases and the J gene lost 0 bases, with 9 bases spanning the gap. Germline values: CDR1 DFQATT, CDR2 SNEGSKA (reference sequence). The CDR3 sequence is 15 residues long.

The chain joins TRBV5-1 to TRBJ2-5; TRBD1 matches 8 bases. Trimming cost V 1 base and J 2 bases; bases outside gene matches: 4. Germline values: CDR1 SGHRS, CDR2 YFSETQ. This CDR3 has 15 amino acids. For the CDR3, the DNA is TGCGCCAGCAGCTTGTGGGACAGGATTCAAGAGACCCAGTACTTC. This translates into CASSLWDRIQETQYF.

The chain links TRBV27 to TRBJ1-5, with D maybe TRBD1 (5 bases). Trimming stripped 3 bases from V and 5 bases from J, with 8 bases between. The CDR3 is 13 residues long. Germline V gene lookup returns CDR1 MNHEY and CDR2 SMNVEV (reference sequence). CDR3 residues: CASSFQGDQPQHF. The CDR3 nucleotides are TGTGCCAGCAGTTTCCAAGGGGATCAGCCCCAGCATTTT.

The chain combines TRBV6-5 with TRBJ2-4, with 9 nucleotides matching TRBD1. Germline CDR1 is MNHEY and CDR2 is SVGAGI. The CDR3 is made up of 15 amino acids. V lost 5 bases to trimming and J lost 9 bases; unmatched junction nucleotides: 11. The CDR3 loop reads CASSPGTGTLGIQYF. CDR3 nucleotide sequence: TGTGCCAGCAGTCCCGGGACAGGGACCCTCGGCATTCAGTACTTC.

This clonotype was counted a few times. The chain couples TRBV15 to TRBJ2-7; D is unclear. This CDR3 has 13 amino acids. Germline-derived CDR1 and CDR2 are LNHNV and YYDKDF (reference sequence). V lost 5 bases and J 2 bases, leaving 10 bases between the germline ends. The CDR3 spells CATSYRVPYEQYF. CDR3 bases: TGTGCCACCAGCTACCGAGTTCCCTACGAGCAGTACTTC.

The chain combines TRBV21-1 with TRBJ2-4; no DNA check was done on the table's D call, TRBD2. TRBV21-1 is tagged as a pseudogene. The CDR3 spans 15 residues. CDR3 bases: TGTGCCAGCAGCACGCGACTAGTTTTCAAAAACATTCAGTACTTC. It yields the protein CASSTRLVFKNIQYF.

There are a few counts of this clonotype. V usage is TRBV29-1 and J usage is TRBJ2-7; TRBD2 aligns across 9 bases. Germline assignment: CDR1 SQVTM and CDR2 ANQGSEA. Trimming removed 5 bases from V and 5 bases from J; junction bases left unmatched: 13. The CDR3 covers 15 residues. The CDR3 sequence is CSVIPRRTSAHEQYF. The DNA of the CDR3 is TGCAGCGTTATACCTCGTAGGACTAGCGCTCACGAGCAGTACTTC.

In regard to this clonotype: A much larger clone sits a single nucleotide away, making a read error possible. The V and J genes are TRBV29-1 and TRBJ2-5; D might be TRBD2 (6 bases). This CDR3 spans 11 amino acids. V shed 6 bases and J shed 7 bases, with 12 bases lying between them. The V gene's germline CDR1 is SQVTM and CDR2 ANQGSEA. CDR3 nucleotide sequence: TGCAGCGTACCTAGACTAGGGACCCAGTACTTC. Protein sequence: CSVPRLGTQYF. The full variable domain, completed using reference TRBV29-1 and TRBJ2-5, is SAVISQKPSRDICQRGTSLTIQCQVDSQVTMMFWYRQQPGQSLTLIATANQGSEATYESGFVIDKFPISRPNLTFSTLTVSNMSPEDSSIYLCSVPRLGTQYFGPGTRLLVL.

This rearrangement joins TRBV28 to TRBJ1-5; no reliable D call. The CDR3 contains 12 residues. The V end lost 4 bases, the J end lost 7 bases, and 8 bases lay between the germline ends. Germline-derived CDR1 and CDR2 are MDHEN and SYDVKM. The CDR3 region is CASSSRGQPQHF. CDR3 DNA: TGTGCCAGCAGTTCGCGGGGACAGCCCCAGCATTTT. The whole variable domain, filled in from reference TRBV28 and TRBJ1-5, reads DVKVTQSSRYLVKRTGEKVFLECVQDMDHENMFWYRQDPGLGLRLIYFSYDVKMKEKGDIPEGYSVSREKKERFSLILESASTNQTSMYLCASSSRGQPQHFGDGTRLSIL.

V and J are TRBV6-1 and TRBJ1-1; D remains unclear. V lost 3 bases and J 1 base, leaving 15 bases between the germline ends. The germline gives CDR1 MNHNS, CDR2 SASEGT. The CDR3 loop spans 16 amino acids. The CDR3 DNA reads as TGTGCCAGCAGTGATGGAGGTTACGGTAGGAACACTGAAGCTTTCTTT. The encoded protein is CASSDGGYGRNTEAFF.

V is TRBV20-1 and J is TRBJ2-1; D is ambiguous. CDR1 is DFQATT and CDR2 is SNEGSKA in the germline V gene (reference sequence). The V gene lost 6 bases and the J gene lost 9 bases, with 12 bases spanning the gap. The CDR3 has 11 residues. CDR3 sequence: CSAPLVLEQFF. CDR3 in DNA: TGCAGTGCGCCCCTAGTGCTTGAGCAGTTCTTC.

CDR3 sequence: CASSLSPGPLGGEQYF. CDR3 nucleotides: TGTGCCAGCAGTTTATCCCCTGGACCTCTTGGAGGCGAGCAGTACTTC. This rearrangement joins TRBV27 to TRBJ2-5; the D gene is possibly TRBD2 (5 bases). The tail of the sequence fits TRBJ2-7 better, so the J call may be wrong. Germline CDR1 MNHEY, CDR2 SMNVEV (reference sequence). The length of the CDR3 is 16 residues.

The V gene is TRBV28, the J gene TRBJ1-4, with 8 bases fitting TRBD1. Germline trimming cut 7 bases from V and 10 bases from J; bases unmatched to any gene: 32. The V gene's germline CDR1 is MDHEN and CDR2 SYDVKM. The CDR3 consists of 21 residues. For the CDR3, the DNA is TGTGCCAGCATCCCATGGGGGGGACAGGCTGACCCACTAAAGGACAAGGCAAAACTGTTTTTT. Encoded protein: CASIPWGGQADPLKDKAKLFF.

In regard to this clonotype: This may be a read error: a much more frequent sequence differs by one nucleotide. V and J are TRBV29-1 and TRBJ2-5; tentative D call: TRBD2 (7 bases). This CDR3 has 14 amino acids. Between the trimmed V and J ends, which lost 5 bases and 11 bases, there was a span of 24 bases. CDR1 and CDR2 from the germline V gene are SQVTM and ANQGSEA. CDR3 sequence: CSVSGGASVNEQYF. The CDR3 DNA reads TGCAGCGTTTCTGGGGGGGCCTCGGTAAATGAGCAGTACTTC.

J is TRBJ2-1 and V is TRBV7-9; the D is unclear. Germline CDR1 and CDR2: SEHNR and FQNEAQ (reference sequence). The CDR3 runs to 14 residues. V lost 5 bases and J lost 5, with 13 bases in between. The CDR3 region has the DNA TGTGCCAGCAGCGAGGTGGGATCGGACAATGAGCAGTTCTTC. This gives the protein CASSEVGSDNEQFF.

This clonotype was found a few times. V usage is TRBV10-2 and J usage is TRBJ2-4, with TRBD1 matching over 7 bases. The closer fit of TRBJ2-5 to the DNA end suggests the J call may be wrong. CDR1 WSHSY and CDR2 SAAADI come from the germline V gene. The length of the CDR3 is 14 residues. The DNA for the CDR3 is TGCGCCAGCAGTGGGGGACAGCAACAAGAGACCCAGTACTTC. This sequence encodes CASSGGQQQETQYF.